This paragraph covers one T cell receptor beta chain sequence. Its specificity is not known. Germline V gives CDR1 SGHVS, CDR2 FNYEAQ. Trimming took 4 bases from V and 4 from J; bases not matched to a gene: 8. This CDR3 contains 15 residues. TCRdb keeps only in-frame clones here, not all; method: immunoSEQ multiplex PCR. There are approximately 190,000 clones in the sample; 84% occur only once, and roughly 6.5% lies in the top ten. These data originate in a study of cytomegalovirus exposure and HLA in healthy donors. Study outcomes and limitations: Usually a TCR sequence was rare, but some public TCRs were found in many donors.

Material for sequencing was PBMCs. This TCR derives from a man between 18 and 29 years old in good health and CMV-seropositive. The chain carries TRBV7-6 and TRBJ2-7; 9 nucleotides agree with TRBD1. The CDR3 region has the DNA TGTGCCAGCAGCTCCCCGGGACAGGGCATTTACGAGCAGTACTTC. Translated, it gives CASSSPGQGIYEQYF. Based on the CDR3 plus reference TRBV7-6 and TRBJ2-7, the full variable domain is GAGVSQSPRYKVTKRGQDVALRCDPISGHVSLYWYRQALGQGPEFLTYFNYEAQQDKSGLPNDRFSAERPEGSISTLTIQRTEQRDSAMYRCASSSPGQGIYEQYFGPGTRLTVT.